This is a list of T cell receptor beta chains from one sample in a study of shared clonotypes between healthy human individuals. TCRdb's table, derived via immunoSEQ multiplex PCR, lists solely in-frame clones and lacks some. The sample carries about 2.1 million clones, 85% to 95% recorded once. The specimen was naive CD8+ T cells from PBMCs. Every receptor here comes from a man in his late teens or twenties in good health. Some clones in this sample may be carry-over from other donors' samples. The CDR3 runs from the conserved cysteine through the conserved F or W. The D gene is left open where the match is weak. Expanded clones are given a class, and other clones once, few, many or no size at all.

j_call	clone_size	v_call	d_call	cdr3_aa	cdr3_nt
TRBJ2-1	.	TRBV6-4	TRBD2	CASSELGSGAYNEQFF	TGTGCCAGCAGTGAACTCGGTAGCGGGGCCTACAATGAGCAGTTCTTC
TRBJ1-1	few	TRBV14	.	CASSFRGSLEAFF	TGTGCCAGCAGCTTTCGTGGTTCACTTGAAGCTTTCTTT
TRBJ1-1	.	TRBV5-6	.	CASSTGVWDTEAFF	TGTGCCAGCAGCACGGGAGTTTGGGACACTGAAGCTTTCTTT
TRBJ2-1	.	TRBV13	TRBD2	CASSFSGRAVTAYNEQFF	TGTGCCAGCAGCTTTAGCGGGAGGGCCGTAACCGCCTACAATGAGCAGTTCTTC
TRBJ2-1	.	TRBV6-6	.	CASRIPGEEQFF	TGTGCCAGCAGGATACCCGGTGAGGAGCAGTTCTTC
TRBJ2-1	.	TRBV28	TRBD2	CARVTSGSENEQFF	TGTGCCAGGGTCACTAGCGGGAGTGAGAATGAGCAGTTCTTC
TRBJ1-1	.	TRBV28	.	CASSLAPHRGGRNTEAFF	TGTGCCAGCAGTTTAGCGCCCCACCGCGGAGGACGGAACACTGAAGCTTTCTTT
TRBJ1-4	.	TRBV2	.	CATRPLDEKLFF	TGTGCCACGAGACCTCTAGATGAAAAACTGTTTTTT
TRBJ2-1	.	TRBV7-9	.	CASSLEAGLMISYNEQFF	TGTGCCAGCAGCTTAGAAGCGGGCCTTATGATCTCCTACAATGAGCAGTTCTTC
TRBJ2-3	.	TRBV7-9	.	CASSLTVGVGTDTQYF	TGTGCCAGCAGCTTAACCGTGGGGGTAGGGACAGATACGCAGTATTTT
TRBJ2-1	.	TRBV5-1	TRBD2	CASSPPGLAAYNEQFF	TGCGCCAGCAGTCCCCCGGGACTAGCGGCCTACAATGAGCAGTTCTTC
TRBJ2-3	.	TRBV7-9	.	CASSFSSPDTQYF	TGTGCCAGCAGCTTCTCCTCTCCCGATACGCAGTATTTT
TRBJ2-1	.	TRBV6-5	.	CASSYSGSANEQFF	TGTGCCAGCAGTTACTCGGGTAGCGCGAATGAGCAGTTCTTC
TRBJ2-3	once	TRBV6-5	.	CASSAQSTDTQYF	TGTGCCAGCAGCGCACAAAGCACAGATACGCAGTATTTT
TRBJ1-1	.	TRBV11-3	.	CASSLAGEEGTEAFF	TGTGCCAGCAGCTTAGCAGGGGAGGAGGGGACTGAAGCTTTCTTT
TRBJ2-5	.	TRBV6-1	.	CASPATLRGETQYF	TGTGCCAGCCCTGCGACACTCCGGGGGGAGACCCAGTACTTC
TRBJ2-2	.	TRBV7-3	TRBD2	CASSTTSENTGELFF	TGTGCCAGCAGCACGACTAGCGAGAACACCGGGGAGCTGTTTTTT
TRBJ2-5	.	TRBV12-5	.	CASALGQETQYF	TGTGCTAGTGCCCTCGGACAAGAGACCCAGTACTTC
TRBJ1-1	few	TRBV10-2	.	CASSQNTEAFF	TGCGCCAGCAGTCAAAACACTGAAGCTTTCTTT
TRBJ2-1	.	TRBV7-8	.	CASSSSTQGGYNEQFF	TGTGCCAGCAGCTCCTCGACCCAAGGGGGGTACAATGAGCAGTTCTTC
TRBJ1-1	few	TRBV9	.	CASNEGRGTEAFF	TGTGCCAGCAACGAGGGACGGGGCACTGAAGCTTTCTTT
TRBJ2-7	.	TRBV27	TRBD1	CASSFFQGAPDEQYF	TGTGCCAGCAGTTTTTTTCAGGGGGCCCCTGACGAGCAGTACTTC
TRBJ1-1	.	TRBV28	TRBD1	CASSLYRGGDTEAFF	TGTGCCAGCAGTTTATACAGGGGTGGTGACACTGAAGCTTTCTTT
TRBJ2-1	.	TRBV9	.	CASSVGSSWAELSYNEQFF	TGTGCCAGCAGCGTCGGGTCTTCTTGGGCGGAGTTATCCTACAATGAGCAGTTCTTC
TRBJ2-7	.	TRBV10-2	TRBD2	CASRAGVHEQYF	TGCGCCAGCAGGGCGGGAGTCCACGAGCAGTACTTC
TRBJ2-7	.	TRBV4-1	TRBD1	CASSPLGQGSYEQYF	TGCGCCAGCAGCCCTCTGGGACAGGGGTCCTACGAGCAGTACTTC
TRBJ2-1	.	TRBV7-9	.	CASSPASYNEQFF	TGTGCCAGCAGCCCCGCATCCTACAATGAGCAGTTCTTC
TRBJ1-4	.	TRBV7-8	.	CASSLWTLGNEKLFF	TGTGCCAGCAGCTTATGGACCCTAGGAAATGAAAAACTGTTTTTT
TRBJ1-2	.	TRBV6-6	.	CASSVDRTNYGYTF	TGTGCCAGCAGTGTGGACAGAACAAACTATGGCTACACCTTC
TRBJ2-7	.	TRBV4-1	.	CASSQVAGATYEQYF	TGCGCCAGCAGCCAAGTTGCGGGGGCAACGTACGAGCAGTACTTC
TRBJ2-7	.	TRBV4-1	.	CASSYAAGAYEQYF	TGCGCCAGCAGCTATGCGGCAGGAGCCTACGAGCAGTACTTC
TRBJ1-2	.	TRBV7-9	.	CASSLAATNYGYTF	TGTGCCAGCAGCTTAGCCGCGACCAACTATGGCTACACCTTC
TRBJ2-2	.	TRBV29-1	TRBD1	CSVRTGDTGELFF	TGCAGCGTACGGACAGGGGACACCGGGGAGCTGTTTTTT
TRBJ2-3	.	TRBV9	.	CASSDPEDTQYF	TGTGCCAGCAGCGACCCCGAAGATACGCAGTATTTT
TRBJ2-1	.	TRBV27	TRBD2	CASSLGLAAYNEQFF	TGTGCCAGCAGTTTAGGGCTAGCGGCCTACAATGAGCAGTTCTTC
TRBJ2-7	.	TRBV28	TRBD2	CASSSRRGRTSGTPYEQYF	TGTGCCAGCAGCTCCCGCAGGGGAAGAACTAGCGGGACACCCTACGAGCAGTACTTC
TRBJ2-7	.	TRBV4-1	TRBD2	CASQRAAGAGEQYF	TGCGCCAGCCAGAGGGCAGCGGGAGCGGGAGAGCAGTACTTC
TRBJ2-1	few	TRBV14	TRBD2	CASSLLGLAVYNEQFF	TGTGCCAGCAGCCTGCTGGGACTAGCGGTATACAATGAGCAGTTCTTC
TRBJ2-2	.	TRBV4-1	TRBD1	CASSLLTGAGELFF	TGCGCCAGCAGCCTCCTTACAGGGGCCGGGGAGCTGTTTTTT
TRBJ2-1	.	TRBV7-9	TRBD1	CASSPRTGGAINEQFF	TGTGCCAGCAGCCCAAGGACAGGGGGCGCGATCAATGAGCAGTTCTTC
TRBJ2-7	.	TRBV15	TRBD2	CATSSPPTSGSYYEQYF	TGTGCCACCAGCTCCCCCCCTACTAGCGGGAGCTATTACGAGCAGTACTTC
TRBJ1-5	few	TRBV11-2	.	CASSLGDSNQPQHF	TGTGCCAGCAGCTTGGGGGACAGCAATCAGCCCCAGCATTTT
TRBJ1-1	.	TRBV7-9	.	CASSLVQGRRDTEAFF	TGTGCCAGCAGCTTAGTTCAGGGGCGGAGGGACACTGAAGCTTTCTTT
TRBJ2-7	.	TRBV27	.	CASSLSLGSYEQYF	TGTGCCAGCAGCCTATCTCTAGGCTCCTACGAGCAGTACTTC
TRBJ2-7	.	TRBV27	.	CASANLGYEQYF	TGTGCCAGCGCTAATCTGGGCTACGAGCAGTACTTC
TRBJ2-4	.	TRBV13	TRBD2	CASSLGGLAGAKNIQYF	TGTGCCAGCAGCTTAGGCGGGCTAGCGGGAGCCAAAAACATTCAGTACTTC
TRBJ2-1	.	TRBV27	TRBD1	CASSFGQGAPNEQFF	TGTGCCAGCAGTTTTGGTCAGGGGGCTCCCAATGAGCAGTTCTTC
TRBJ2-3	.	TRBV29-1	.	CSVGGMYRTDTQYF	TGCAGCGTCGGTGGCATGTACCGCACAGATACGCAGTATTTT
TRBJ2-7	once	TRBV5-6	.	CASSLQGYEQYF	TGTGCCAGCAGCTTGCAGGGCTACGAGCAGTACTTC
TRBJ2-7	.	TRBV5-4	TRBD2	CASSTAGGPLEQYF	TGTGCCAGCAGTACCGCGGGAGGGCCTCTCGAGCAGTACTTC
TRBJ2-7	.	TRBV18	.	CASSPPLVYEQYF	TGTGCCAGCTCACCACCGTTAGTCTACGAGCAGTACTTC
TRBJ2-3	.	TRBV9	TRBD2	CASSGLAGDTQYF	TGTGCCAGCTCCGGACTAGCGGGAGATACGCAGTATTTT
TRBJ2-2	.	TRBV10-3	.	CAIADSNTGELFF	TGTGCCATCGCGGACAGCAACACCGGGGAGCTGTTTTTT
TRBJ1-5	.	TRBV28	TRBD1	CASSPRGPQPQHF	TGTGCCAGCAGTCCAAGGGGGCCTCAGCCCCAGCATTTT
TRBJ1-5	.	TRBV27	.	CASSLSARTGISNQPQHF	TGTGCCAGCAGTTTATCGGCCCGAACAGGGATAAGCAATCAGCCCCAGCATTTT